These 28 T cell receptor beta chains originate from one sample sequenced in a study of T-cell memory formation after mild COVID-19. TCRdb recomputed calls from the 5' RACE reads with MiXCR, one row per CDR3 protein. The sample consists of about 390,000 distinct CDR3 sequences, 15% to 20% of them appearing once. The sequenced sample consisted of PBMCs or a T cell subset sorted from them (not recorded which). All receptors come from a man aged 18-30 years who had mild COVID-19 (a few samples of this study predate the infection). Cell type and time point are not known.

The chain recombines TRBV6-2 or TRBV6-3 with TRBJ1-4, with 8 bases aligning to TRBD1. The CDR3 covers 13 residues. The junction had 2 bases not matched to a gene; V was cut back by 6 bases and J by 5 bases. CDR1 and CDR2 (germline): MNHEY, SVGEGT. This chain's CDR3 is CASRWTGNEKLFF. In DNA, the CDR3 is TGTGCCAGCAGGTGGACAGGGAATGAAAAACTGTTTTTT.

The genes are TRBV7-4 and TRBJ2-3, with D perhaps assigned TRBD1 or TRBD2 (5 bases each). The CDR3 is made up of 17 amino acids. Germline loops: CDR1 SGHVT, CDR2 SQSDAQ. V was trimmed by 5 bases and J by 4 bases, leaving 22 bases between them. The CDR3 coding sequence is TGTGCCAGCAGCCTGTCTTGTGGACAACCCGGGGCAGATACGCAGTATTTT. As protein: CASSLSCGQPGADTQYF.

This clonotype appeared a few times. The chain uses TRBV7-3 and TRBJ2-2; possibly TRBD2 for D (5 bases). The CDR3 spans 16 residues. V lost 1 base and J lost 4, with 13 bases in between. Germline loops: CDR1 SGHTA, CDR2 FQGTGA. CDR3: CASSLRPLVSTGELFF. In DNA, the CDR3 is TGTGCCAGCAGCTTAAGGCCACTAGTTAGCACCGGGGAGCTGTTTTTT.

This clonotype was picked up many times. This rearrangement joins TRBV7-2 to TRBJ2-3, with 7 positions matching TRBD2. Germline V CDR1 and CDR2: SGHTA, FQGNSA. This CDR3 contains 15 residues. V lost 0 bases, J lost 4 bases, and 4 bases stayed unmatched. The CDR3, as DNA: TGTGCCAGCAGCTTAGCCGGGGGGAGGGCAGATACGCAGTATTTT. It codes for CASSLAGGRADTQYF.

This clonotype was observed a few times. The rearrangement uses TRBV11-2 and TRBJ2-3; the match to TRBD2 covers 11 bases. The CDR3 is 16 residues long. Germline V lookup: CDR1 SGHAT, CDR2 FQNNGV. V lost 7 bases to trimming and J lost 6 bases; unmatched junction nucleotides: 12. Here the CDR3 DNA reads TGTGCCAGCACCCCGAGGCGACTAGCGGGGTTTGATACGCAGTATTTT. The encoded protein is CASTPRRLAGFDTQYF. The full variable domain, rest sourced from reference TRBV11-2 and TRBJ2-3, is EAGVAQSPRYKIIEKRQSVAFWCNPISGHATLYWYQQILGQGPKLLIQFQNNGVVDDSQLPKDRFSAERLKGVDSTLKIQPAKLEDSAVYLCASTPRRLAGFDTQYFGPGTRLTVL.

This clonotype has only a few counts. J is TRBJ1-2 and V is TRBV24-1, with TRBD1 as a possible D gene (6 bases). This CDR3 has 15 amino acids. The V gene's germline CDR1 is KGHDR and CDR2 SFDVKD. V was cut by 3 bases and J by 8 bases, with 18 bases left in between. CDR3 sequence: CATSDPGTPFQGYTF. The CDR3, as DNA: TGTGCCACCAGTGATCCCGGGACACCGTTCCAAGGCTACACCTTC.

CDR3 protein: CASSLDVTQETQYF. The CDR3 bases are TGCGCCAGCAGCTTGGATGTGACCCAAGAGACCCAGTACTTC. The chain couples TRBV5-1 to TRBJ2-5; unclear D gene. This CDR3 region has 14 residues. Germline CDR1 and CDR2: SGHRS and YFSETQ. V was shortened by 0 bases and J by 1 base, with 7 bases between the two germline ends.

The sample holds many counts of this clonotype. The chain links TRBV5-6 to TRBJ2-7; possibly TRBD1 or TRBD2 for D (6 bases each). CDR1 and CDR2 (germline): SGHDT, YYEEEE. The CDR3 runs to 15 residues. The V end was cut by 2 bases, the J end by 2 bases, with 14 bases between. The CDR3 here is CASSFPGARTYEQYV. CDR3 bases: TGTGCCAGCAGCTTCCCGGGGGCGCGGACCTACGAGCAGTACGTC.

This clonotype was observed at least ten times. The rearrangement joins TRBV11-2 to TRBJ2-3, with D possibly being TRBD1 (5 bases). The CDR3 extends over 12 amino acids. Trimming took off 6 bases at V and 9 bases at J, with 13 bases between the two ends. CDR1 and CDR2 from the germline V gene are SGHAT and FQNNGV. The CDR3 sequence is CASRYRTHTQYF. In DNA form, the CDR3 reads TGTGCCAGCAGATACAGGACCCACACGCAGTATTTT.

The chain joins TRBV29-1 to TRBJ2-3, with D tentatively TRBD1 or TRBD2 (5 bases each). V was pared by 7 bases and J by 0 bases, with 17 bases between. The germline gives CDR1 SQVTM, CDR2 ANQGSEA. This CDR3 contains 15 residues. CDR3 amino acids: CSAIIRGSSTDTQYF. The CDR3 bases are TGCAGCGCAATAATTCGGGGCTCTAGCACAGATACGCAGTATTTT.

This chain links TRBV5-1 with TRBJ2-1, with D possibly TRBD2 on 6 matching bases. Trimming removed 5 bases at V and 0 bases at J, with 15 bases between. This CDR3 spans 16 amino acids. Germline CDR1 and CDR2: SGHRS and YFSETQ. DNA of the CDR3: TGCGCCAGCAGATCCTCTGGGGGAGGCTCCTACAATGAGCAGTTCTTC. Protein sequence: CASRSSGGGSYNEQFF.

This clonotype was recorded a few times. The chain employs TRBV12-3 or TRBV12-4 and TRBJ1-4; TRBD1 is a possible D gene (6 bases). Between the trimmed V and J ends, which lost 5 bases and 7 bases, there was a span of 8 bases. The CDR3 has 12 amino acids. CDR3 sequence (DNA): TGTGCCAGCAGTGTACAGGGTGAAAAACTGTTTTTT. Protein sequence: CASSVQGEKLFF.

The rearrangement uses TRBV6-7 and TRBJ1-1; D gene unclear. TRBV6-7 is an open reading frame whose function is uncertain. V lost 6 bases to trimming and J lost 1 base, with 12 bases between them. The CDR3 contains 14 residues. CDR3 amino acids: CASSERTRNTEAFF. DNA for the CDR3: TGTGCCAGCAGCGAGAGGACGAGGAACACTGAAGCTTTCTTT.

This sequence joins TRBV19 and TRBJ1-5; a weak D match, TRBD1 (5 bases). This CDR3 is built from 13 residues. Per germline, CDR1 LNHDA and CDR2 SQIVND (reference sequence). The germline V and J ends were trimmed by 10 bases and 0 bases, with 10 bases remaining between them. The DNA for the CDR3 is TGTGCCACCGGGACCCATAGCAATCAGCCCCAGCATTTT. This sequence encodes CATGTHSNQPQHF. The variable domain in full, with the rest retrieved from reference TRBV19 and TRBJ1-5, is DGGITQSPKYLFRKEGQNVTLSCEQNLNHDAMYWYRQDPGQGLRLIYYSQIVNDFQKGDIAEGYSVSREKKESFPLTVTSAQKNPTAFYLCATGTHSNQPQHFGDGTRLSIL.

This clonotype was seen repeatedly, ten times or more. The chain joins TRBV12-3 or TRBV12-4 to TRBJ1-2, with TRBD1 identical over 10 bases. V lost 4 bases and J lost 10; bases outside the gene matches: 6. CDR3 size: 13 residues. The CDR3 coding sequence is TGTGCCAGCAGTTCCTCCGGGACAGGGGTCTACACCTTC. This sequence encodes CASSSSGTGVYTF.

This clonotype was seen only a few times. The J gene is TRBJ2-1, the V gene TRBV7-6, with D perhaps TRBD1 (6 bases). Germline-derived CDR1 and CDR2 are SGHVS and FNYEAQ. The CDR3 extends over 14 amino acids. V was pared by 5 bases and J by 1 base, with 9 bases between. The CDR3 loop reads CASSHGQSYNEQFF. CDR3 sequence (DNA): TGTGCCAGCAGCCACGGACAGTCCTACAATGAGCAGTTCTTC.

A few counts support this clonotype. This chain links TRBV2 with TRBJ1-1, with 7 nucleotides matching TRBD1. Germline CDR1 SNHLY, CDR2 FYNNEI. V lost 6 bases, J lost 10 bases, and 11 bases stayed unmatched. The CDR3 has 13 amino acids. The CDR3: CASRLTGLGVAFF. CDR3 bases: TGTGCCAGCAGATTGACAGGGCTCGGGGTAGCTTTCTTT.

A few counts support this clonotype. This rearrangement joins TRBV5-1 to TRBJ2-3; D is possibly TRBD1 or TRBD2 (6 bases each). The CDR3 consists of 15 residues. Per germline, CDR1 SGHRS and CDR2 YFSETQ. V was clipped by 5 bases and J by 3 bases, with 16 bases between them. This chain's CDR3 is CASRLGGRETDTQYF. CDR3 in DNA: TGCGCCAGCAGACTCGGGGGCCGGGAGACAGATACGCAGTATTTT.

As DNA, the CDR3 is TGTGCCAGCAGTGAACAGGGGGCCCTTAGCTCCTACGAGCAGTACGTC. Protein product: CASSEQGALSSYEQYV. V gene TRBV6-2 or TRBV6-3 combines with J gene TRBJ2-7; TRBD1 matches 9 bases. With 5 bases clipped from V and 0 bases from J, the junction kept 8 bases outside the gene matches. CDR3 length: 16 amino acids. CDR1 is MNHEY and CDR2 is SVGEGT in the germline V gene.

The chain carries TRBV20-1 and TRBJ1-4; D unresolved. The germline V gene encodes CDR1 DFQATT and CDR2 SNEGSKA (reference sequence). The length of the CDR3 is 13 residues. V was clipped by 2 bases and J by 3 bases, with 7 bases between them. CDR3 bases: TGCAGTGCTAGACGCCCAGCTAATGAAAAACTGTTTTTT. Translated: CSARRPANEKLFF.

The chain recombines TRBV5-5 with TRBJ2-7; D may be TRBD1 or TRBD2 (5 bases each). V was clipped by 0 bases and J by 3 bases, with 10 bases between them. Germline values: CDR1 SGHKS, CDR2 YYEKEE (reference sequence). The CDR3 is made up of 14 amino acids. The CDR3 here is CASSLAVGVYEQYF. The CDR3 nucleotides are TGTGCCAGCAGCTTGGCCGTGGGGGTCTACGAGCAGTACTTC.

The chain has TRBV4-3 and TRBJ2-1; D is unclear. This CDR3 contains 14 residues. Germline V lookup: CDR1 LGHNA, CDR2 YSLEER. V was trimmed by 3 bases and J by 9 bases, leaving 15 bases between them. The CDR3 spells CASSQHPLSSEQFF. CDR3 DNA: TGCGCCAGCAGCCAGCACCCACTCAGCAGTGAGCAGTTCTTC.

The chain uses TRBV2 and TRBJ2-5; D gene unclear. The CDR3 has 11 residues. Germline V CDR1 and CDR2: SNHLY, FYNNEI. V was shortened by 7 bases and J by 2 bases, with 5 bases between the two germline ends. The DNA for the CDR3 is TGTGCCAGCATGAGGCAAGAGACCCAGTACTTC. Translating gives CASMRQETQYF. Full variable domain (remainder filled in from reference TRBV2 and TRBJ2-5): EPEVTQTPSHQVTQMGQEVILRCVPISNHLYFYWYRQILGQKVEFLVSFYNNEISEKSEIFDDQFSVERPDGSNFTLKIRSTKLEDSAMYFCASMRQETQYFGPGTRLLVL.

This chain uses TRBV19 with TRBJ1-2; tentative D call: TRBD1 (6 bases). The CDR3 runs to 12 residues. Germline-derived CDR1 and CDR2 are LNHDA and SQIVND (reference sequence). Trimming cost V 6 bases and J 4 bases, with 9 bases left between them. The CDR3 region has the DNA TGTGCCAGTAGAACAGGGAGCTATGGCTACACCTTC. It is translated as CASRTGSYGYTF.

This clonotype was counted at least ten times. The J gene is TRBJ2-5, the V gene TRBV20-1, with a weak D call TRBD1 (6 bases). Trimming removed 0 bases from V and 1 base from J, with 9 bases in between. The CDR3 is made up of 14 amino acids. CDR1 is DFQATT, CDR2 SNEGSKA, per germline (reference sequence). The CDR3 sequence is CSARDAGVQETQYF. The CDR3 nucleotides are TGCAGTGCTAGAGATGCAGGGGTCCAAGAGACCCAGTACTTC.

This clonotype was detected only a few times. V usage is TRBV10-3 and J usage is TRBJ2-7; no definite D call. In germline, CDR1 is ENHRY, CDR2 SYGVKD. The CDR3 has 11 residues. Trimming removed 2 bases at V and 5 bases at J, with 4 bases between. The CDR3 DNA reads TGTGCCATCAGTGAGGGGAACGAGCAGTACTTC. Its translation: CAISEGNEQYF.

This clonotype has more than one count but fewer than ten. The CDR3 reads CASSYGGALYNEQFF. In DNA, the CDR3 is TGTGCCAGCAGCTACGGGGGGGCTTTGTACAATGAGCAGTTCTTC. V usage is TRBV5-4 and J usage is TRBJ2-1; 8 bases are a match to TRBD2. The CDR3 has 15 amino acids. The germline CDR1 and CDR2 sequences are SGHNT and YYREEE (reference sequence). Germline trimming cut 3 bases from V and 4 bases from J; bases unmatched to any gene: 6. Complete variable domain (other parts from reference TRBV5-4 and TRBJ2-1): ETGVTQSPTHLIKTRGQQVTLRCSSQSGHNTVSWYQQALGQGPQFIFQYYREEENGRGNFPPRFSGLQFPNYSSELNVNALELDDSALYLCASSYGGALYNEQFFGPGTRLTVL.

V and J are TRBV27 and TRBJ1-5; D might be TRBD1 (5 bases). CDR1 MNHEY and CDR2 SMNVEV come from the germline V gene (reference sequence). V was cut by 5 bases and J by 7 bases, with 18 bases left in between. The CDR3 extends over 15 amino acids. The CDR3 is CASSPTQGLVQPQHF. The DNA for the CDR3 is TGTGCCAGCAGTCCCACCCAGGGACTGGTGCAGCCCCAGCATTTT.